These T cell receptor beta chains were read from a single sample in a study of response to subunit inactivated influenza vaccine. A single record per CDR3 protein comes from TCRdb applying MiXCR to the RT-PCR reads. This sample has about 500,000 distinct CDR3 sequences; 15% to 20% occur once, and the top ten carry approximately 3%. Sample: CD4+ T cells sorted from PBMCs, taken less than 25 months after vaccination. The source of these receptors is a man aged 50-75 years who received an inactivated influenza vaccine. Both conserved end residues are part of each CDR3. A D gene is named only where the DNA matches it firmly. Expanded clones get a size class; other rows say once, few or many, or leave the size out.

CDR3nt: TGCGCCAGCAGCCCGCTCCCGGGACAGGGACTGGAGCTGTTTTTT
CDR3aa: CASSPLPGQGLELFF
abundance: few
d_gene: TRBD1
j_gene: TRBJ2-2
v_gene: TRBV4-3

CDR3nt: TGTGCCAGCTCAAGTCTCCGGGACAGGGGTCCCTACGAGCAGTACTTC
CDR3aa: CASSSLRDRGPYEQYF
abundance: few
d_gene: TRBD1
j_gene: TRBJ2-7
v_gene: TRBV18

CDR3nt: TGTGCCAGCAGATGGACAGGGATCCTGAACACTGAAGCTTTCTTT
CDR3aa: CASRWTGILNTEAFF
abundance: many
d_gene: TRBD1
j_gene: TRBJ1-1
v_gene: TRBV7-2

CDR3nt: TGCGCCAGCAGCCAAGATGACAGGGCGGGGGGAGAAAAACTGTTTTTT
CDR3aa: CASSQDDRAGGEKLFF
abundance: -
d_gene: TRBD1
j_gene: TRBJ1-4
v_gene: TRBV4-1

CDR3nt: TGTGCCACCAGTCGTGCGGGCAACGGTGAGCAGTTCTTC
CDR3aa: CATSRAGNGEQFF
abundance: -
d_gene: -
j_gene: TRBJ2-1
v_gene: TRBV24-1

CDR3nt: TGTGCCAGCAGCCCAATGGGGACTAGCGAGCGGAATGAGCAGTTCTTC
CDR3aa: CASSPMGTSERNEQFF
abundance: -
d_gene: TRBD2
j_gene: TRBJ2-1
v_gene: TRBV14

CDR3nt: TGTGCCAGCAGTGTCGGGACAGCAGATACGCAGTATTTT
CDR3aa: CASSVGTADTQYF
abundance: -
d_gene: TRBD1
j_gene: TRBJ2-3
v_gene: TRBV28

CDR3nt: TGTGCCAGCAGTGTGATGGAGGGGGATACGCAGTATTTT
CDR3aa: CASSVMEGDTQYF
abundance: -
d_gene: -
j_gene: TRBJ2-3
v_gene: TRBV6-1

CDR3nt: TGTGCCAGCATCGCAGAGGCTACCCTGACTTACAATGAGCAGTTCTTC
CDR3aa: CASIAEATLTYNEQFF
abundance: many
d_gene: -
j_gene: TRBJ2-1
v_gene: TRBV12-3/TRBV12-4

CDR3nt: TGTGCCAGCAGCTTAGGGTTCAGCGGGGGGGCCTTCGATGAGCAGTTCTTC
CDR3aa: CASSLGFSGGAFDEQFF
abundance: many
d_gene: TRBD2
j_gene: TRBJ2-1
v_gene: TRBV11-2

CDR3nt: TGTGCCAGCAGCCATCTCAAAGGGGGCTATGAGCAGTTCTTC
CDR3aa: CASSHLKGGYEQFF
abundance: few
d_gene: TRBD1
j_gene: TRBJ2-1
v_gene: TRBV5-6

CDR3nt: TGCGCCAGCAGCCAAGATAGGACGGACTACGAGCAGTACTTC
CDR3aa: CASSQDRTDYEQYF
abundance: -
d_gene: -
j_gene: TRBJ2-7
v_gene: TRBV4-3

CDR3nt: TGTGCCAGCAGCCCCGGTTCGGGCCGAGCGAACACTGAAGCTTTCTTT
CDR3aa: CASSPGSGRANTEAFF
abundance: few
d_gene: -
j_gene: TRBJ1-1
v_gene: TRBV28

CDR3nt: TGTGCCAGCAGTTGGGGCGGGATCTATAATTCACCCCTCCACTTT
CDR3aa: CASSWGGIYNSPLHF
abundance: -
d_gene: -
j_gene: TRBJ1-6
v_gene: TRBV6-2/TRBV6-3

CDR3nt: TGTGCCACCAGCAGAGATTCGAAGTTTTTCACCGGGGAGCTGTTTTTT
CDR3aa: CATSRDSKFFTGELFF
abundance: -
d_gene: -
j_gene: TRBJ2-2
v_gene: TRBV15

CDR3nt: TGTGCCAGCAGTTTGGGCTCCGGGCCCCAGCATTTT
CDR3aa: CASSLGSGPQHF
abundance: -
d_gene: -
j_gene: TRBJ1-5
v_gene: TRBV6-6

CDR3nt: TGTGCCAGCAGTGAAGAGATTCTCACAGATACGCAGTATTTT
CDR3aa: CASSEEILTDTQYF
abundance: many
d_gene: -
j_gene: TRBJ2-3
v_gene: TRBV2

CDR3nt: TGCGCCAGCAGCCAAGATTACCACAGGGTCAGGAAGCCCTACAATGAGCAGTTCTTC
CDR3aa: CASSQDYHRVRKPYNEQFF
abundance: few
d_gene: -
j_gene: TRBJ2-1
v_gene: TRBV4-3

CDR3nt: TGCGCCAGCAGCTTGGAGGGGTTCCCCACGTCGGGCTACACCTTC
CDR3aa: CASSLEGFPTSGYTF
abundance: few
d_gene: -
j_gene: TRBJ1-2
v_gene: TRBV5-1

CDR3nt: TGCAGCGCTAGCCGGGACACCACTGAAGCTTTCTTT
CDR3aa: CSASRDTTEAFF
abundance: -
d_gene: -
j_gene: TRBJ1-1
v_gene: TRBV29-1

CDR3nt: TGTGCCAGCAGTTTCTCCCTCCGGGCAGATACGCAGTATTTT
CDR3aa: CASSFSLRADTQYF
abundance: -
d_gene: -
j_gene: TRBJ2-3
v_gene: TRBV12-3/TRBV12-4

CDR3nt: TGTGCCAGCAGAGGAGGGGGTTCCTACGAGCAGTACTTC
CDR3aa: CASRGGGSYEQYF
abundance: many
d_gene: -
j_gene: TRBJ2-7
v_gene: TRBV27

CDR3nt: TGTGCCACTAGGACTAGCGGGAGTGGTGAGCAGTTCTTC
CDR3aa: CATRTSGSGEQFF
abundance: few
d_gene: TRBD2
j_gene: TRBJ2-1
v_gene: TRBV15

CDR3nt: TGCGCCAGCAGCCCTACAGGGGATCAGCCCCAGCATTTT
CDR3aa: CASSPTGDQPQHF
abundance: many
d_gene: TRBD1
j_gene: TRBJ1-5
v_gene: TRBV5-1

CDR3nt: TGTGCCAGCACCCTCTCCCAGGGATATGGCTACACCTTC
CDR3aa: CASTLSQGYGYTF
abundance: few
d_gene: -
j_gene: TRBJ1-2
v_gene: TRBV12-3/TRBV12-4

CDR3nt: TGTGCCAGCAGCAAGGGACTGAAGAGCACAGATACGCAGTATTTT
CDR3aa: CASSKGLKSTDTQYF
abundance: -
d_gene: -
j_gene: TRBJ2-3
v_gene: TRBV12-3/TRBV12-4

CDR3nt: TGTGCCAGCAGTTCGTGGGGTCAGCCCCAGCATTTT
CDR3aa: CASSSWGQPQHF
abundance: many
d_gene: -
j_gene: TRBJ1-5
v_gene: TRBV12-3/TRBV12-4

CDR3nt: TGTGCCAGCAGTTACTCGGGGCAGGGGGCGTACGAGCAGTACTTC
CDR3aa: CASSYSGQGAYEQYF
abundance: few
d_gene: TRBD1
j_gene: TRBJ2-7
v_gene: TRBV6-2/TRBV6-3

CDR3nt: TGTGCCAGCAGCCCCAGGGAGGGTACAAATACTGAAGCTTTCTTT
CDR3aa: CASSPREGTNTEAFF
abundance: -
d_gene: -
j_gene: TRBJ1-1
v_gene: TRBV12-3/TRBV12-4

CDR3nt: TGTGCCAGCAGCTTAGATTGGGCAGGGGGGATGTACATTCAGTACTTC
CDR3aa: CASSLDWAGGMYIQYF
abundance: many
d_gene: -
j_gene: TRBJ2-4
v_gene: TRBV11-2

CDR3nt: TGTGCCAGCAGCTTCAGGGGGACTAGCCTGGGGGGCATTCAGTACTTC
CDR3aa: CASSFRGTSLGGIQYF
abundance: -
d_gene: TRBD2
j_gene: TRBJ2-4
v_gene: TRBV7-9

CDR3nt: TGTGCCAGCAGCAGACGGCAAAACAATGAGCAGTTCTTC
CDR3aa: CASSRRQNNEQFF
abundance: many
d_gene: -
j_gene: TRBJ2-1
v_gene: TRBV7-2

CDR3nt: TGTGCCAGCAGTACCAGGTATCCCTCCTACGAGCAGTACTTC
CDR3aa: CASSTRYPSYEQYF
abundance: many
d_gene: -
j_gene: TRBJ2-7
v_gene: TRBV7-8

CDR3nt: TGTGCCAGCAGTGTCCTAGCGGGGGCCCCGGGGGAGCAGTACTTC
CDR3aa: CASSVLAGAPGEQYF
abundance: -
d_gene: TRBD2
j_gene: TRBJ2-7
v_gene: TRBV6-1

CDR3nt: TGCGCCAGCAGCTTGACGGGAACCGACAATGAGCAGTTCTTC
CDR3aa: CASSLTGTDNEQFF
abundance: few
d_gene: -
j_gene: TRBJ2-1
v_gene: TRBV5-1

CDR3nt: TGTGCCAGCAGCTCCCGGGGGTATAATTCACCCCTCCACTTT
CDR3aa: CASSSRGYNSPLHF
abundance: -
d_gene: -
j_gene: TRBJ1-6
v_gene: TRBV7-6

CDR3nt: TGTGCCAGCAGCGATACGTACAGCAGCACAGATACGCAGTATTTT
CDR3aa: CASSDTYSSTDTQYF
abundance: few
d_gene: -
j_gene: TRBJ2-3
v_gene: TRBV25-1

CDR3nt: TGCAGCGTTCGCGGGAGAGCCCTCCCGGAGCAGTACTTC
CDR3aa: CSVRGRALPEQYF
abundance: -
d_gene: TRBD2
j_gene: TRBJ2-7
v_gene: TRBV29-1

CDR3nt: TGTGCCAGCAGTTACTCGATGACAGGGGGCGTCCGTGGCTACACCTTC
CDR3aa: CASSYSMTGGVRGYTF
abundance: -
d_gene: TRBD1
j_gene: TRBJ1-2
v_gene: TRBV6-5

CDR3nt: TGCAGTGCTAGAAAGACTAGCGGGGGGTCAGATACGCAGTATTTT
CDR3aa: CSARKTSGGSDTQYF
abundance: few
d_gene: TRBD2
j_gene: TRBJ2-3
v_gene: TRBV20-1

CDR3nt: TGTGCCAGCAGTCAAATGTCCACCCGGATCGGCTCACCCCTCCACTTT
CDR3aa: CASSQMSTRIGSPLHF
abundance: few
d_gene: -
j_gene: TRBJ1-6
v_gene: TRBV12-3/TRBV12-4

CDR3nt: TGTGCCAGCAGTCAGGGAAGCCTAAATGAAAAACTGTTTTTT
CDR3aa: CASSQGSLNEKLFF
abundance: -
d_gene: -
j_gene: TRBJ1-4
v_gene: TRBV28

CDR3nt: TGTGCCAGCTCACGACCGGGACAAAACCAAGAGACCCAGTACTTC
CDR3aa: CASSRPGQNQETQYF
abundance: -
d_gene: -
j_gene: TRBJ2-5
v_gene: TRBV18

CDR3nt: TGTGCCAGCGGGCTGACAGCGACCTACGAGCAGTACTTC
CDR3aa: CASGLTATYEQYF
abundance: -
d_gene: -
j_gene: TRBJ2-7
v_gene: TRBV2

CDR3nt: TGTGCCAGCAGCCTAGGGACAGACACAGATACGCAGTATTTT
CDR3aa: CASSLGTDTDTQYF
abundance: few
d_gene: TRBD1
j_gene: TRBJ2-3
v_gene: TRBV12-3/TRBV12-4

CDR3nt: TGCGCCAGCAGATTAGGACTAGACCCCTCCTACGAGCAGTACTTC
CDR3aa: CASRLGLDPSYEQYF
abundance: few
d_gene: TRBD2
j_gene: TRBJ2-7
v_gene: TRBV5-1

CDR3nt: TGCGCCAGCAGCCAAGGCTTACAGGGCGACTATGGCTACACCTTC
CDR3aa: CASSQGLQGDYGYTF
abundance: -
d_gene: -
j_gene: TRBJ1-2
v_gene: TRBV4-3

CDR3nt: TGCAGTGGAGCGGGGACAGATACGCAGTATTTT
CDR3aa: CSGAGTDTQYF
abundance: -
d_gene: TRBD2
j_gene: TRBJ2-3
v_gene: TRBV20-1

CDR3nt: TGCAGCGCTGGGGACAGTCCTAATGAAAAACTGTTTTTT
CDR3aa: CSAGDSPNEKLFF
abundance: -
d_gene: TRBD1
j_gene: TRBJ1-4
v_gene: TRBV29-1

CDR3nt: TGTGCCAGCAGCCAACTTGGATCGGGACTAGCATCAAATGAGCAGTTCTTC
CDR3aa: CASSQLGSGLASNEQFF
abundance: many
d_gene: TRBD2
j_gene: TRBJ2-1
v_gene: TRBV3-1

CDR3nt: TGCAGTGCTGGGAAAGGGAACACTGAAGCTTTCTTT
CDR3aa: CSAGKGNTEAFF
abundance: -
d_gene: -
j_gene: TRBJ1-1
v_gene: TRBV20-1

CDR3nt: TGTGCCAGCTCACCAGTGCGCAGCCAAGAGACCCAGTACTTC
CDR3aa: CASSPVRSQETQYF
abundance: few
d_gene: -
j_gene: TRBJ2-5
v_gene: TRBV18